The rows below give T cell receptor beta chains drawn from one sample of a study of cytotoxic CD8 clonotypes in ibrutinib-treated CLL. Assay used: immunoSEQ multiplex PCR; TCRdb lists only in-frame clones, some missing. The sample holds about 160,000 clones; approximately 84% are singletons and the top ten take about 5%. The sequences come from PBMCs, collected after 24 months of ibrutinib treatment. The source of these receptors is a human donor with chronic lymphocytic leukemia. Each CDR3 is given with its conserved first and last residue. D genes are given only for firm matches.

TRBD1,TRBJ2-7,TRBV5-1,TGCGCCAGCAGCGTTCAGACCGGGACAGGGGGCTACGAGCAGTACTTC,CASSVQTGTGGYEQYF
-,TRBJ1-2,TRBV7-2,TGTGCCAGCAGCTTATATGTCCGGGAATCGCATAATGGCTACACCTTC,CASSLYVRESHNGYTF
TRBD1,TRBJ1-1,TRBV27,TGTGCCAGCAGTTCGGACAGGGGGCGGATCACTGAAGCTTTCTTT,CASSSDRGRITEAFF
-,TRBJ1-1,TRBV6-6,TGTGCCAGCAGTTTCGGTACTGAAGCTTTCTTT,CASSFGTEAFF
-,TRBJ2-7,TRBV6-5,TGTGCCAGCCGCGACAGACTAGATTACTACGAGCAGTACTTC,CASRDRLDYYEQYF
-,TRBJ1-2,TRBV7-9,TGTGCCAGCAGCTTAGCATCAGATGGCTACACCTTC,CASSLASDGYTF
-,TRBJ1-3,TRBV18,TGTGCCAGCTCACCTACAGGACAGCGCAGCTCTGGAAACACCATATATTTT,CASSPTGQRSSGNTIYF
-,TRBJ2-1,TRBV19,TGTGCCAGTGAGCCACACAGCGCCCCTCAGAATGAGCAGTTCTTC,CASEPHSAPQNEQFF
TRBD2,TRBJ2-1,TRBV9,TGTGCCAGCAGCTCAGATGGCGGGAGGGTCAATGAGCAGTTCTTC,CASSSDGGRVNEQFF
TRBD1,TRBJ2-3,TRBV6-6,TGTGCCAGCAGTTCGGGACAGCCTACGCAGTATTTT,CASSSGQPTQYF
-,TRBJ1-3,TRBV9,TGTGCCAGCAGACCCTCGGTAGCTGGAAACACCATATATTTT,CASRPSVAGNTIYF